The 27 T cell receptor beta chains below were found in one sample sequenced in a study of identical twins. TCRdb passed the 5' RACE reads through MiXCR, listing each CDR3 protein once. This table holds roughly 1,500,000 distinct CDR3 sequences, under 35% found once. Specimen: cord blood. The receptors come from a newborn girl in good health.

A remark on this clonotype: The junction and the germline gene differ at one end; a read error may be behind it. CDR3 in amino acids: CASSYPTSGYSCNEQFF. The CDR3 DNA sequence: TGCGCCAGCAGCTATCCGACTAGCGGATACTCCTGCAATGAGCAGTTCTTC. The J gene is TRBJ2-1, the V gene TRBV5-1; the match to TRBD2 covers 9 bases. Germline CDR1 is SGHRS and CDR2 is YFSETQ. CDR3 length: 17 residues. Supplemented by reference TRBV5-1 and TRBJ2-1, the full variable domain reads KAGVTQTPRYLIKTRGQQVTLSCSPISGHRSVSWYQQTPGQGLQFLFEYFSETQRNKGNFPGRFSGRQFSNSRSEMNVSTLELGDSALYLCASSYPTSGYSCNEQFFGPGTRLTVL.

This sequence joins TRBV12-3 or TRBV12-4 and TRBJ2-7; the D gene could be TRBD1 or TRBD2 (5 bases each). The CDR3 is made up of 13 amino acids. Trimming shortened V by 4 bases and J by 0 bases, and 7 bases separated the two germline ends. Here the CDR3 reads CASSWDLSYEQYF. The CDR3 region has the DNA TGTGCCAGCAGTTGGGACCTCTCCTACGAGCAGTACTTC.

V is TRBV6-1 and J is TRBJ2-1; D is undetermined. V lost 4 bases to trimming and J lost 1 base, with 14 bases between them. The CDR3 totals 16 residues. CDR1 is MNHNS and CDR2 is SASEGT in the germline V gene. The DNA for the CDR3 is TGTGCCAGCAGTGGCGGAAAGGTGGGTTCCTACAATGAGCAGTTCTTC. Residues: CASSGGKVGSYNEQFF.

The chain combines TRBV27 with TRBJ2-7, with 10 bases fitting TRBD2. The V segment lost 5 bases and the J segment 3 bases; nucleotides outside the gene matches: 7. The CDR3 length is 15 residues. Germline V gene data show CDR1 as MNHEY and CDR2 as SMNVEV (reference sequence). The CDR3 loop reads CASSPLTSGLYEQYF. CDR3 sequence (DNA): TGTGCCAGCAGTCCTTTGACTAGCGGGCTCTACGAGCAGTACTTC.

The chain employs TRBV7-9 and TRBJ1-1; tentative D call: TRBD1 (5 bases). The CDR3 runs to 13 residues. The germline CDR1 and CDR2 sequences are SEHNR and FQNEAQ (reference sequence). The germline V and J ends were trimmed by 6 bases and 7 bases, with 15 bases remaining between them. CDR3 sequence (DNA): TGTGCCAGCAGTTTCGGGACTAAGATTGAAGCTTTCTTT. Encoded protein: CASSFGTKIEAFF.

In nucleotides, the CDR3 is TGTGCCAGCAGTTACTCGATGTCAGTGCGGTCACCACCCCACTTT. Translated, it gives CASSYSMSVRSPPHF. The gene calls are TRBV6-6 and TRBJ1-6; no reliable D call. Germline V gives CDR1 MNHNY, CDR2 SVGAGI (reference sequence). This CDR3 contains 15 residues. Trimming shortened V by 0 bases and J by 18 bases, and 21 bases separated the two germline ends.

J is TRBJ1-6 and V is TRBV20-1; no clear D. From germline, CDR1 is DFQATT and CDR2 SNEGSKA (reference sequence). This CDR3 has 13 amino acids. Trimming shortened V by 0 bases and J by 11 bases, and 11 bases separated the two germline ends. In DNA form, the CDR3 reads TGCAGTGCTAGAGAACCCGAACGGGCACCCCTCCACTTT. Protein sequence: CSAREPERAPLHF.

This clonotype was recorded a few times. This rearrangement joins TRBV12-3 or TRBV12-4 to TRBJ2-1; TRBD2 might be the D (5 bases). V was trimmed by 3 bases and J by 5 bases, leaving 17 bases between them. The CDR3 is 16 residues long. The CDR3 protein is CASSFLCLALDNEQFF. In DNA form, the CDR3 reads TGTGCCAGCAGTTTCCTATGCCTAGCCCTCGACAATGAGCAGTTCTTC.

The chain recombines TRBV11-1 with TRBJ2-5; the match to TRBD2 covers 9 bases. The tail of the sequence fits TRBJ2-7 better, so the J call may be wrong. The CDR3 is 14 amino acids. Per the germline V gene, CDR1 is SGHAT and CDR2 is FQDESV (reference sequence). The CDR3 protein is CASSRRGGLSEQYF. DNA for the CDR3: TGTGCCAGCAGTCGGCGGGGGGGCCTCAGCGAGCAGTACTTC.

This chain links TRBV20-1 with TRBJ1-4, with D hard to call. The CDR3 contains 14 residues. Trimming shortened V by 1 base and J by 0 bases, and 6 bases separated the two germline ends. From germline, CDR1 is DFQATT and CDR2 SNEGSKA (reference sequence). CDR3 DNA: TGCAGTGCTAGAGCAGCTGCAACTAATGAAAAACTGTTTTTT. This translates into CSARAAATNEKLFF.

This clonotype was seen only a few times. The V gene is TRBV5-4, the J gene TRBJ1-1; D may be TRBD1 (5 bases). Deletions cut 0 bases from V and 8 bases from J, with 17 bases between. The CDR3 spans 15 residues. Germline assignment: CDR1 SGHNT and CDR2 YYREEE (reference sequence). This CDR3 reads CASSLEAGGDFEAFF. CDR3 coding DNA: TGTGCCAGCAGCTTGGAGGCGGGAGGGGACTTCGAAGCTTTCTTT.

This rearrangement joins TRBV7-2 to TRBJ2-3; unclear D gene. The germline gives CDR1 SGHTA, CDR2 FQGNSA. V was shortened by 6 bases and J by 4 bases, with 17 bases between the two germline ends. The CDR3 is made up of 15 amino acids. CDR3 residues: CASRPMKGASDTQYF. The DNA of the CDR3 is TGTGCCAGCAGACCCATGAAAGGCGCATCAGATACGCAGTATTTT.

In its sample, this clonotype was seen many times. This sequence joins TRBV28 and TRBJ2-7; 7 bases fit TRBD1. Trimming at V came to 3 bases and at J to 1 base, leaving 6 bases not matched to a gene. Germline V gene data show CDR1 as MDHEN and CDR2 as SYDVKM. The CDR3 extends over 15 amino acids. DNA of the CDR3: TGTGCCAGCAGTTTCGCCGGGACAGCGTCCTACGAGCAGTACTTC. This gives the protein CASSFAGTASYEQYF.

The gene calls are TRBV20-1 and TRBJ2-1; TRBD2 matches 7 bases. Germline loops: CDR1 DFQATT, CDR2 SNEGSKA (reference sequence). The J segment lost 4 bases and the V segment lost 1 base, leaving 10 bases of the junction unmatched. This CDR3 contains 16 residues. The CDR3 is CSARALPSGVYNEQFF. The CDR3 nucleotides read TGCAGTGCTAGAGCCCTACCCAGCGGGGTATACAATGAGCAGTTCTTC.

The V gene is TRBV20-1, the J gene TRBJ1-2, with 7 bases fitting TRBD1. After removal of 0 bases from V and 12 bases from J, the junction contained 10 bases not matched to a gene. CDR1 is DFQATT and CDR2 is SNEGSKA in the germline V gene (reference sequence). The CDR3 runs to 13 residues. CDR3 nucleotides: TGCAGTGCTAGAGATTCTGGGACAGAGAGAAACACCTTC. Its protein is CSARDSGTERNTF.

Of note for this clonotype: Given a much more abundant clone one base away, this may be a read error. The gene calls are TRBV29-1 and TRBJ1-2, with D possibly being TRBD1 (6 bases). The CDR3 contains 14 residues. CDR1 is SQVTM and CDR2 is ANQGSEA in the germline V gene. The CDR3 region is CSVEDPGANYSYTF. In DNA form, the CDR3 reads TGCAGCGTTGAAGATCCGGGGGCTAACTATAGCTACACCTTC.

To note about this clonotype: A much larger clone is a single base away; this may be a read error. The chain has TRBV12-3 or TRBV12-4 and TRBJ2-7; 9 bases agree with TRBD2. The better agreement between TRBJ2-5 and the DNA end casts doubt on the J call. The CDR3 has 14 residues. DNA of the CDR3: TGTGCCAGTGTACCCGGGACTAGCAAGGGGACCCAGTACTTC. Its protein is CASVPGTSKGTQYF.

The chain carries TRBV20-1 and TRBJ2-1, with TRBD2 identical over 11 bases. The germline V gene has CDR1 DFQATT and CDR2 SNEGSKA (reference sequence). Trimming cost V 6 bases and J 9 bases; bases outside gene matches: 10. The CDR3 totals 14 residues. In DNA form, the CDR3 reads TGCAGTGCCCAGACTAGCGGGGTGTGGCCTGAGCAGTTCTTC. Its translation: CSAQTSGVWPEQFF.

The chain combines TRBV20-1 with TRBJ2-5; D not resolved. V dropped 3 bases and J dropped 9 bases, with 8 bases sitting between them. Per the germline V gene, CDR1 is DFQATT and CDR2 is SNEGSKA (reference sequence). The CDR3 has 10 amino acids. The CDR3 here is CSASDLPQYF. DNA of the CDR3: TGCAGTGCTAGTGACCTCCCCCAGTACTTC.

This chain connects TRBV5-4 to TRBJ2-5; the match to TRBD2 covers 10 bases. The J call may be mistaken, given a closer DNA end match to TRBJ2-1. The CDR3 runs 13 residues. Germline CDR1 is SGHNT and CDR2 is YYREEE (reference sequence). CDR3 loop: CASQLAGKETQFF. CDR3 DNA sequence: TGTGCCAGCCAACTAGCGGGAAAAGAGACCCAGTTCTTC.

This clonotype has more than one count but fewer than ten. The chain joins TRBV20-1 to TRBJ2-1; the match to TRBD2 covers 9 bases. The CDR3 extends over 14 amino acids. Germline V gene data show CDR1 as DFQATT and CDR2 as SNEGSKA (reference sequence). V lost 6 bases, J lost 2 bases, and 5 bases stayed unmatched. DNA of the CDR3: TGCAGTGCCAAAGCGGGGGGCCCCTACAATGAGCAGTTCTTC. It yields the protein CSAKAGGPYNEQFF.

In this sample, this clonotype turned up a few times. The genes are TRBV14 and TRBJ1-2; maybe TRBD1 (6 bases). V was trimmed by 0 bases and J by 0 bases, leaving 14 bases between them. The CDR3 spans 17 residues. Germline V lookup: CDR1 SGHDN, CDR2 FVKESK. CDR3 amino acids: CASSQDHRERTNYGYTF. The CDR3 nucleotides read TGTGCCAGCAGCCAAGATCACAGGGAGAGGACTAACTATGGCTACACCTTC. Drawing the rest from reference TRBV14 and TRBJ1-2, the complete variable domain is EAGVTQFPSHSVIEKGQTVTLRCDPISGHDNLYWYRRVMGKEIKFLLHFVKESKQDESGMPNNRFLAERTGGTYSTLKVQPAELEDSGVYFCASSQDHRERTNYGYTFGSGTRLTVV.

This clonotype was recorded many times. The chain carries TRBV4-2 and TRBJ2-4; TRBD1 agrees at 9 bases. Germline CDR1 reads LGHNA; CDR2 reads YNFKEQ. Germline trimming cut 2 bases from V and 8 bases from J; bases unmatched to any gene: 4. The CDR3 contains 14 residues. CDR3 sequence reads: CASSQRTGADIQYF. The DNA for the CDR3 is TGTGCCAGCAGCCAAAGGACAGGGGCCGACATTCAGTACTTC.

The gene calls are TRBV20-1 and TRBJ2-7, with D unresolved. The germline CDR1 and CDR2 sequences are DFQATT and SNEGSKA (reference sequence). CDR3 size: 13 residues. V was trimmed by 6 bases and J by 3 bases, leaving 15 bases between them. This chain's CDR3 is CSAKPDGFYEQYF. Here the CDR3 DNA reads TGCAGTGCCAAACCCGACGGGTTCTACGAGCAGTACTTC.

This chain joins TRBV7-8 and TRBJ1-5; no firm D call. The CDR3 is 15 amino acids. Germline assignment: CDR1 SGHVS and CDR2 FQNEAQ. V dropped 8 bases and J dropped 0 bases, with 14 bases sitting between them. CDR3 DNA sequence: TGTGCCAGCGGCAAGAGGGCGTATAGCAATCAGCCCCAGCATTTT. Translation: CASGKRAYSNQPQHF.

This clonotype appeared a few times. The rearrangement uses TRBV20-1 and TRBJ2-7; the match to TRBD2 covers 7 bases. The junction had 19 bases not matched to a gene; V was cut back by 6 bases and J by 11 bases. The CDR3 extends over 14 amino acids. CDR1 is DFQATT and CDR2 is SNEGSKA in the germline V gene (reference sequence). This CDR3 is CSATDGGSPLDEYF. The CDR3 DNA sequence: TGCAGTGCCACCGACGGCGGGAGCCCTCTAGATGAGTACTTC.

The chain couples TRBV4-1 to TRBJ2-1, with 10 bases identical to TRBD2. CDR3 length: 16 amino acids. The germline CDR1 and CDR2 sequences are MGHRA and YSYEKL. The J segment lost 3 bases and the V segment lost 3 bases, leaving 5 bases of the junction unmatched. The CDR3 DNA sequence: TGCGCCAGCAGCCATTACACTAGCGGGATCTACAATGAGCAGTTCTTC. Amino acids: CASSHYTSGIYNEQFF.